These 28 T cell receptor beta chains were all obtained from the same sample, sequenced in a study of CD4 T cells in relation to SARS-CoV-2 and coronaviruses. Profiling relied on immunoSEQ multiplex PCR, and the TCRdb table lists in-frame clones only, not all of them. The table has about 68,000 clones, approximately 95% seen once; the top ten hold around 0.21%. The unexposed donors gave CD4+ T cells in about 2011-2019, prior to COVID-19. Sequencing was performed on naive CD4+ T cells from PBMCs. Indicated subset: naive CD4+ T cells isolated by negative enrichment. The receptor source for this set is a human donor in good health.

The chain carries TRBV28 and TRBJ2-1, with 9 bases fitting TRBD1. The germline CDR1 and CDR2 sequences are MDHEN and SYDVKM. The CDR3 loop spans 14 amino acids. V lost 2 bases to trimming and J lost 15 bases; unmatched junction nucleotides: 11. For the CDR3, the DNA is TGTGCCAGCAGTTTAGCCTTTAGGGACAGGGTGTGGTTCTTC. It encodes CASSLAFRDRVWFF.

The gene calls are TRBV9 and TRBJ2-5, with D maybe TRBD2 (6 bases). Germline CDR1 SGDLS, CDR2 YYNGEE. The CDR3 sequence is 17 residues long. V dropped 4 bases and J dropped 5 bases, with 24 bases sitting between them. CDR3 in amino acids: CASSPTIRGRAGETQYF. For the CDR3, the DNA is TGTGCCAGCAGCCCGACCATACGGGGACGGGCGGGGGAGACCCAGTACTTC.

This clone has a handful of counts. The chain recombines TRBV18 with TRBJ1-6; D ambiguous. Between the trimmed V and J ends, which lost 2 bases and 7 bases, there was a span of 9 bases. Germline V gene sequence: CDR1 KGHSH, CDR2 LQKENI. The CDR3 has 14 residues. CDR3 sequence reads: CASSPMAVNSPLHF. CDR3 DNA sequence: TGTGCCAGCTCACCAATGGCAGTCAATTCACCCCTCCACTTT.

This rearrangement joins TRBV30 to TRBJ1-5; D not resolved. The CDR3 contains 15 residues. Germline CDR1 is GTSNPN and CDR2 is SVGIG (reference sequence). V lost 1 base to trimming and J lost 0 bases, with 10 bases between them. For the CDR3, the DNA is TGTGCCTGGAGTGGCGGACGGTCTAGCAATCAGCCCCAGCATTTT. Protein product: CAWSGGRSSNQPQHF.

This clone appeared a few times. In DNA form, the CDR3 reads TGTGCCTCCACCCGAGCGGAACCAGGCGGGGAGCTGTTTTTT. As protein: CASTRAEPGGELFF. The chain couples TRBV5-4 to TRBJ2-2; D is perhaps TRBD2 (5 bases). Germline V gene lookup returns CDR1 SGHNT and CDR2 YYREEE (reference sequence). Trimming took off 10 bases at V and 7 bases at J, with 20 bases between the two ends. CDR3 size: 14 residues.

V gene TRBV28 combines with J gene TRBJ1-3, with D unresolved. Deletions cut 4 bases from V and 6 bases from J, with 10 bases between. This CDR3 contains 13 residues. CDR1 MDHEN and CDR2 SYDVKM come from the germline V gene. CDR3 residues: CASSSYPVNTIYF. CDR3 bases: TGTGCCAGCAGTTCCTACCCGGTAAACACCATATATTTT.

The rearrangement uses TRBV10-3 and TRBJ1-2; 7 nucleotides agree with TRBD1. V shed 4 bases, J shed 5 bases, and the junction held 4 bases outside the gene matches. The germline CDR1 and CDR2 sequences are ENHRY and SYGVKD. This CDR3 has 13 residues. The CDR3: CAISGTGAYGYTF. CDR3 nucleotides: TGTGCCATCAGTGGGACAGGAGCTTATGGCTACACCTTC.

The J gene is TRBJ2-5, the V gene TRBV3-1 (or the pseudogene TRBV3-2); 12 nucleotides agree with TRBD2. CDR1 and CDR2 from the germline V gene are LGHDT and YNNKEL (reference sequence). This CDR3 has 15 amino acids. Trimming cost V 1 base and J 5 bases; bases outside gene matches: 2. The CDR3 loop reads CASSQGLAGAETQYF. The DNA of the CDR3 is TGTGCCAGCAGCCAAGGACTAGCGGGAGCCGAGACCCAGTACTTC.

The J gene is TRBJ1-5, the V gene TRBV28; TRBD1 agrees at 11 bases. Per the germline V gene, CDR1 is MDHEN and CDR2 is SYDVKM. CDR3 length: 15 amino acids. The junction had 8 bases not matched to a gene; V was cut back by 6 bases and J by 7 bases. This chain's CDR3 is CASREGTGGRQPQHF. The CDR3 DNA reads TGTGCCAGCAGAGAGGGGACAGGGGGACGCCAGCCCCAGCATTTT.

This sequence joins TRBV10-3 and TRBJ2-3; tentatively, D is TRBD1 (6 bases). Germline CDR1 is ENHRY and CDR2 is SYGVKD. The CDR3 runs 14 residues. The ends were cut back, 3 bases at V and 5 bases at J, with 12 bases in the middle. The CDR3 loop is CAISEGQGQDTQYF. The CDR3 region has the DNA TGTGCCATCAGTGAAGGGCAGGGGCAAGATACGCAGTATTTT.

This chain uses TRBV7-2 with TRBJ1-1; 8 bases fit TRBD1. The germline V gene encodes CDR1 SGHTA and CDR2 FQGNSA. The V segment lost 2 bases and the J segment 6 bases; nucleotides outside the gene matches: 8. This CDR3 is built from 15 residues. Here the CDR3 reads CASSLQGAFGAEAFF. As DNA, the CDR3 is TGTGCCAGCAGCTTACAGGGGGCTTTTGGCGCTGAAGCTTTCTTT.

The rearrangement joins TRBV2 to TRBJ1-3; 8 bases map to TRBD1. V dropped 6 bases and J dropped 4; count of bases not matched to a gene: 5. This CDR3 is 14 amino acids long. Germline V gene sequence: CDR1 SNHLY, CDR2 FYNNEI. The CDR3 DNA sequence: TGTGCCAGCAGGGCAGGGGGCGAAGGAAACACCATATATTTT. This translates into CASRAGGEGNTIYF.

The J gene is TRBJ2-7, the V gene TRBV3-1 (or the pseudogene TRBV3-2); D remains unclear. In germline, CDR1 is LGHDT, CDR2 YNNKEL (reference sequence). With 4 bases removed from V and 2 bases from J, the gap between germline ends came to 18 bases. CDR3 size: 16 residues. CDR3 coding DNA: TGTGCCAGCAGCCGAGCAAACTACGGCCGCACCTACGAGCAGTACTTC. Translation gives CASSRANYGRTYEQYF.

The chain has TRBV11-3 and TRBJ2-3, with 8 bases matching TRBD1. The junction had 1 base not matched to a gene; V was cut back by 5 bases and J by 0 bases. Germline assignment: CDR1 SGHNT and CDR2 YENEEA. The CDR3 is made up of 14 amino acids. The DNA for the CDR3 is TGTGCCAGCAGCCCAGGGGGCAGCACAGATACGCAGTATTTT. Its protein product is CASSPGGSTDTQYF.

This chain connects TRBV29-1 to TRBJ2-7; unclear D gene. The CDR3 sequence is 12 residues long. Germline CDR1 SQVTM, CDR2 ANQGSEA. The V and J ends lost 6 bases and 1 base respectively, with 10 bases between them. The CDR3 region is CSVALASYEQYF. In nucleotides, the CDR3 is TGCAGCGTCGCACTGGCGTCCTACGAGCAGTACTTC.

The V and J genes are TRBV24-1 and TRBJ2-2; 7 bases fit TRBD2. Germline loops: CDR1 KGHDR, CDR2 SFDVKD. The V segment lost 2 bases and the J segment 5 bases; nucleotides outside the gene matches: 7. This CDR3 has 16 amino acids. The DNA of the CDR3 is TGTGCCACCAGTGATTCTGGACTAGTGGTTACCGGGGAGCTGTTTTTT. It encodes CATSDSGLVVTGELFF.

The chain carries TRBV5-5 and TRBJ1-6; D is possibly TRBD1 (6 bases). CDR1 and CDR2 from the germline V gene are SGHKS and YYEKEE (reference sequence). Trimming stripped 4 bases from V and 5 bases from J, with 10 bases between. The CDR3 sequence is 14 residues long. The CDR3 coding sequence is TGTGCCAGCAGCCCCACAGGGAATAATTCACCCCTCCACTTT. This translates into CASSPTGNNSPLHF.

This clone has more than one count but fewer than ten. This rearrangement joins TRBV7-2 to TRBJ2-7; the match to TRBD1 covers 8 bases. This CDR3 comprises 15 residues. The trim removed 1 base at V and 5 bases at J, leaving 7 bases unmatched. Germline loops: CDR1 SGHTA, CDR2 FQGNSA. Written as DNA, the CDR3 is TGTGCCAGCAGCTTAGAAAACAGGGGGTGGCACGAGCAGTACTTC. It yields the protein CASSLENRGWHEQYF.

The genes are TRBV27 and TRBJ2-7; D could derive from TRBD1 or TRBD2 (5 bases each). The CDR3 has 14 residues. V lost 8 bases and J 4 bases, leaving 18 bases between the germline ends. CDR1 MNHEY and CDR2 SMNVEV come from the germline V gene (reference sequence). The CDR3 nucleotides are TGTGCCAGCTCCCGAGGGGCGAGGGTTTACGAGCAGTACTTC. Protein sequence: CASSRGARVYEQYF.

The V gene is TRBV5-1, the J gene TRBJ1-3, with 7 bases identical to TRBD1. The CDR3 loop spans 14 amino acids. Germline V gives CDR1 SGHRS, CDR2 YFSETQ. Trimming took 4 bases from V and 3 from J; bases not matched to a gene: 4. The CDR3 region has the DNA TGCGCCAGCAGCCCGACAGGGAATGGAAACACCATATATTTT. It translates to CASSPTGNGNTIYF. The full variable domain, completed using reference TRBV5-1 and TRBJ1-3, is KAGVTQTPRYLIKTRGQQVTLSCSPISGHRSVSWYQQTPGQGLQFLFEYFSETQRNKGNFPGRFSGRQFSNSRSEMNVSTLELGDSALYLCASSPTGNGNTIYFGEGSWLTVV.

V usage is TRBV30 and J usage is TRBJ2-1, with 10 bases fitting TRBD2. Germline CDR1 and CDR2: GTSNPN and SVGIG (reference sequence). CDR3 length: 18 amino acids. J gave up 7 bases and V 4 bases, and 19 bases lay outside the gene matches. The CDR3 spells CAWTQPSKAGGYGNEQFF. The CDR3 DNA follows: TGTGCCTGGACCCAACCAAGCAAAGCGGGAGGGTATGGTAATGAGCAGTTCTTC.

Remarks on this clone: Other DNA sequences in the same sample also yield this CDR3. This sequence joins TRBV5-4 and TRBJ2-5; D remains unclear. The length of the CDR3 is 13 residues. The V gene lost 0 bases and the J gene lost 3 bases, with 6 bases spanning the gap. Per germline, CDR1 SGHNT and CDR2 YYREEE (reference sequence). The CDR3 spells CASSLEGKETQYF. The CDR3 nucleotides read TGTGCCAGCAGCTTGGAGGGAAAAGAGACCCAGTACTTC.

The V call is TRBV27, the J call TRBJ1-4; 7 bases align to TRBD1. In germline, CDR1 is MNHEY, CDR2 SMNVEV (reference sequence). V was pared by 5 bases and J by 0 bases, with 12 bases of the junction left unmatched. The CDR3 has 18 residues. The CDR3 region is CASSPSSTGIATNEKLFF. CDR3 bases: TGTGCCAGCAGTCCCTCTTCGACAGGGATTGCAACTAATGAAAAACTGTTTTTT. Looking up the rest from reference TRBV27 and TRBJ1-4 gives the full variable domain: EAQVTQNPRYLITVTGKKLTVTCSQNMNHEYMSWYRQDPGLGLRQIYYSMNVEVTDKGDVPEGYKVSRKEKRNFPLILESPSPNQTSLYFCASSPSSTGIATNEKLFFGSGTQLSVL.

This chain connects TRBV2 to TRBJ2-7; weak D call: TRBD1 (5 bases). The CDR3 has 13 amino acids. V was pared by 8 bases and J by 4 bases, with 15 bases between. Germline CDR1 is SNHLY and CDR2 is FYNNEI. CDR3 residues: CASSPDTLYEQYF. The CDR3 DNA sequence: TGTGCCAGCTCTCCGGACACACTTTACGAGCAGTACTTC.

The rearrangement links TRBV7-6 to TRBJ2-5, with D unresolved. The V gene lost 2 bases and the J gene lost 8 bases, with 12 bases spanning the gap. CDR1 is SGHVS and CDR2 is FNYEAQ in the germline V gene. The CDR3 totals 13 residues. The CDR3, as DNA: TGTGCCAGCAGCTTATCGGCAGTAACAACCCAGTACTTC. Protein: CASSLSAVTTQYF.

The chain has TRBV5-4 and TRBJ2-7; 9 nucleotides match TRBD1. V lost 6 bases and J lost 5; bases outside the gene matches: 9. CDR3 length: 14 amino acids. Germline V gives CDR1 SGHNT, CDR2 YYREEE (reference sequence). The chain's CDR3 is CASTPGTGFNEQYF. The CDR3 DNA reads TGTGCCAGCACCCCCGGGACAGGGTTTAACGAGCAGTACTTC.

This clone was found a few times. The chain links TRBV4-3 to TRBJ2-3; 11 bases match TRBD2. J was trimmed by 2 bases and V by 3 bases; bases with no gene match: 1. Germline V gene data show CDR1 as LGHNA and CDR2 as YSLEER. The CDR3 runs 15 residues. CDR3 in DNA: TGCGCCAGCAGCCAGACTAGCGGGGCCACAGATACGCAGTATTTT. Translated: CASSQTSGATDTQYF.

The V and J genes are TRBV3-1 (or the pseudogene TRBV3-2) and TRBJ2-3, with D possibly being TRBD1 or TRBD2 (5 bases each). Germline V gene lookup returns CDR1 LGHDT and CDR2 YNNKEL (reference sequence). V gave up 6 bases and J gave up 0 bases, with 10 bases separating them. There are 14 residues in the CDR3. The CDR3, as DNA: TGTGCCAGCAGTCGGGGACCTAGCACAGATACGCAGTATTTT. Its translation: CASSRGPSTDTQYF.